This T cell receptor beta chain stems from a study of T cell responses to AZD1222 COVID-19 vaccine. Study outcomes and limitations: Spike-wide vaccine-associated CD4 TCRs dominated at 160-218 and 743-854. Spike-specific TCR breadth and depth grew following two AZD1222 doses. A mostly white British donor set with more females was recruited, and clonal diversity was possibly underestimated. Baseline seropositives among AZD1222 recipients totaled only five or six.

Sequenced by immunoSEQ multiplex PCR; TCRdb stores in-frame clones only, minus some. The profile shows under 80,000 clones, around 81% of them singletons. Germline V gene sequence: CDR1 LNHDA, CDR2 SQIVND (reference sequence). The ends lost 6 bases at V and 6 bases at J; junction bases unmatched: 9. The CDR3 is made up of 15 amino acids. Comments on this clone: Its antigen is unknown.

This sequence joins TRBV19 and TRBJ2-1; 9 bases are shared with TRBD2. This TCR was sampled from an adult who received the AZD1222 COVID-19 vaccine. This specimen was peripheral blood, taken 28 days after the second AZD1222 dose. Here the CDR3 reads CASRHVIAGVNEQFF. CDR3 bases: TGTGCCAGTAGACATGTAATAGCGGGAGTCAATGAGCAGTTCTTC.